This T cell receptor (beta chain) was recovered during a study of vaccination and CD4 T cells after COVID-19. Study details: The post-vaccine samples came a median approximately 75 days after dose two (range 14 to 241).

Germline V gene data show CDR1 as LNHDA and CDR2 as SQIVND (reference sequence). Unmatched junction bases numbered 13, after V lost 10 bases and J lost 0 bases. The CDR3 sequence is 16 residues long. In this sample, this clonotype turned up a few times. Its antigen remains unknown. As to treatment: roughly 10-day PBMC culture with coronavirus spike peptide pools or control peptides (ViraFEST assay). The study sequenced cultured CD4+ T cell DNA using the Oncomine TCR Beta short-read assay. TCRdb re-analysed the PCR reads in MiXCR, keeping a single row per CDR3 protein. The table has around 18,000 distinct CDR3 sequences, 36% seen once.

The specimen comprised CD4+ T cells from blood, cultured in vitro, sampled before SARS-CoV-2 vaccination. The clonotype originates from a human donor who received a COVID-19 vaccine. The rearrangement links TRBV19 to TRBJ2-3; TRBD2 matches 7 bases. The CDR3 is CATDGGSGDSTDTQYF. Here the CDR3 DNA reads TGTGCCACTGACGGGGGGTCGGGGGATAGCACAGATACGCAGTATTTT.